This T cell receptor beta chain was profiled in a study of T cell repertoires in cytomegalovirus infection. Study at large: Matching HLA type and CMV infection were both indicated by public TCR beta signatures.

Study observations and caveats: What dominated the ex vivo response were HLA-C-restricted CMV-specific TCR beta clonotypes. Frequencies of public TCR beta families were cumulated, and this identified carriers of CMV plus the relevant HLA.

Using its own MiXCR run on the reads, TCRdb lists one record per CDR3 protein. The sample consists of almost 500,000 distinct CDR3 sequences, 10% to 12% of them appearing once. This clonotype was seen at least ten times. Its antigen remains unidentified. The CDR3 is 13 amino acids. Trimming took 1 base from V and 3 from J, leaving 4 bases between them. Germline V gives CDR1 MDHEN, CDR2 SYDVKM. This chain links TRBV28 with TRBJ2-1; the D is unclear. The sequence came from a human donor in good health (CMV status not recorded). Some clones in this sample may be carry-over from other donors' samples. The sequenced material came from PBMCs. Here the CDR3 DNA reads TGTGCCAGCAGTTTATCGGACTACAATGAGCAGTTCTTC. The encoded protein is CASSLSDYNEQFF.